Given below is one T cell receptor beta chain in context. This entry is derived from a study of cytomegalovirus exposure and HLA in healthy donors. Study context: About 85 million unique TCR sequences came from HLA-typed donors in an early release.

With 60 Vbeta and 13 Jbeta primers, the PCR was carried out. The protocol was immunoSEQ multiplex PCR, while the TCRdb copy is restricted to in-frame clones and leaves out a portion. This sample carries approximately 190,000 clones, around 82% of them seen once, and the ten largest clones take 1.7%. The J segment lost 1 base and the V segment lost 2 bases, leaving 7 bases of the junction unmatched. This CDR3 contains 16 residues. CDR1 and CDR2 from the germline V gene are SGHRS and YFSETQ. The sequence was obtained from a man aged 40-49 years in good health and CMV-seropositive. The genes are TRBV5-1 and TRBJ2-3; 7 positions agree with TRBD1. The sample taken for sequencing was PBMCs. CDR3 nucleotide sequence: TGCGCCAGCAGCTTATTACCGACAGGGCGCACAGATACGCAGTATTTT. Translation: CASSLLPTGRTDTQYF.